This T cell receptor (beta chain) is from a study of T cells in Graves' hyperthyroidism and ophthalmopathy. Study in general: The blood sample was taken at first diagnosis, before treatment began.

The CDR3 contains 16 residues. V shed 5 bases and J shed 2 bases, with 17 bases lying between them. Germline CDR1 is SEHNR and CDR2 is FQNEAQ (reference sequence). RNA transcripts yielded amplified TCR beta CDR3 regions. HTBI primers drove first-round RT-PCR of the TCR CDR3. One entry per CDR3 protein results from TCRdb running MiXCR on the multiplex PCR reads. This table has more than 650,000 distinct CDR3 sequences, 11% to 15% appearing once. This clonotype was seen ten or more times. V and J are TRBV7-9 and TRBJ2-3; TRBD2 might be the D (5 bases). Sequencing input: blood. This TCR was sampled from a woman between 18 and 29 years old with Graves' hyperthyroidism. CDR3 sequence: CASSPRVTGNTDTQYF. The CDR3 DNA follows: TGTGCCAGCAGCCCTCGGGTCACGGGAAACACAGATACGCAGTATTTT.